This TCR beta chain comes out of a study of cytomegalovirus exposure and HLA in healthy donors. The CDR3 contains 14 residues. CDR1 is MGHDK, CDR2 SYGVNS, per germline. Trimming removed 5 bases at V and 2 bases at J, with 13 bases between. This PCR relied on a set of 60 Vbeta primers and 13 Jbeta primers. Profiling relied on immunoSEQ multiplex PCR, and the TCRdb table lists in-frame clones only, not all of them. The sample has around 300,000 clones; more than 55% are singletons. In this sample, this clone turned up once. This receptor was obtained from a female donor in good health and CMV-seronegative. The rearrangement links TRBV25-1 to TRBJ2-7; D is possibly TRBD1 (6 bases). What was sequenced was PBMCs. DNA of the CDR3: TGTGCCAGCAGTCTGGGACACGGAGCCTACGAGCAGTACTTC. Protein sequence: CASSLGHGAYEQYF.